The clone carrying this TCR beta chain appeared a few times. This entry comes from a study of T cell changes during pregnancy in multiple sclerosis. Using immunoSEQ multiplex PCR, the repertoire was profiled, and TCRdb retains in-frame clones only, with some absent. Of approximately 50,000 clones in the sample, around 94% were seen once. V dropped 0 bases and J dropped 8; count of bases not matched to a gene: 3. There are 15 residues in the CDR3. The germline V gene encodes CDR1 MDHEN and CDR2 SYDVKM. Sequences were derived from CD4+ T cells from peripheral blood mononuclear cells, sampled in the third trimester of pregnancy. This sequence was found in a female donor with multiple sclerosis, enrolled in a pregnancy study. This rearrangement joins TRBV28 to TRBJ1-6; 8 bases are shared with TRBD1. The CDR3 sequence is CASSLWTGDYSPLHF. CDR3 DNA sequence: TGTGCCAGCAGTTTATGGACAGGGGACTATTCACCCCTCCACTTT.